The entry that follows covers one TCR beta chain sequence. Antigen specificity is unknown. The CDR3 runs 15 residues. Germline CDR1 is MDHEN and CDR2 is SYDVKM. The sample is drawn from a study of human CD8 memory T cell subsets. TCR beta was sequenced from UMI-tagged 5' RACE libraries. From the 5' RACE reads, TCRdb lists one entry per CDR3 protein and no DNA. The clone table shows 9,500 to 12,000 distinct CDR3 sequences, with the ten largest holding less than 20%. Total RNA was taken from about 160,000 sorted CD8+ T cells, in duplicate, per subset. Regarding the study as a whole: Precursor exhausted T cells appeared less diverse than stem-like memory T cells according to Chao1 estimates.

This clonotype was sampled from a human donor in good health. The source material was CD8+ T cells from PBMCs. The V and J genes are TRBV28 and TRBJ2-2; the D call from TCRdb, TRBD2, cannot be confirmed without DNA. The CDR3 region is CASSFAGAVTGELFF. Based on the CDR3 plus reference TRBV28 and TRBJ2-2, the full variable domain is DVKVTQSSRYLVKRTGEKVFLECVQDMDHENMFWYRQDPGLGLRLIYFSYDVKMKEKGDIPEGYSVSREKKERFSLILESASTNQTSMYLCASSFAGAVTGELFFGEGSRLTVL.